The 12 T cell receptor beta chains listed next were all sequenced from one sample in a study of blood T cell repertoires in COVID-19. TCRdb's table, derived via immunoSEQ multiplex PCR, lists solely in-frame clones and lacks some. This table holds 150,000 to 200,000 clones, around nine tenths found once. Sequenced input: peripheral blood. These receptors came from a man between 65 and 85 years old with acute or convalescent COVID-19.

The chain recombines TRBV6-5 with TRBJ2-3, with D maybe TRBD2 (6 bases). The germline V gene encodes CDR1 MNHEY and CDR2 SVGAGI. The V gene lost 2 bases and the J gene lost 10 bases, with 13 bases spanning the gap. The CDR3 is made up of 13 amino acids. CDR3: CASSYGRGEPQYF. The CDR3 DNA sequence: TGTGCCAGCAGTTACGGGCGGGGAGAACCGCAGTATTTT.

This sequence joins TRBV5-1 and TRBJ1-2, with a weak D call TRBD1 (6 bases). V lost 4 bases, J lost 5 bases, and 18 bases lay in between. Looked up from germline, CDR1 is SGHRS and CDR2 is YFSETQ. This CDR3 comprises 15 residues. CDR3: CASSASTQGPYGYTF. The CDR3 coding sequence is TGCGCCAGCAGCGCATCAACACAGGGTCCGTATGGCTACACCTTC.

The rearrangement links TRBV7-3 to TRBJ2-5, with TRBD2 matching 12 bases. Germline CDR1 is SGHTA and CDR2 is FQGTGA. The length of the CDR3 is 16 residues. V gave up 5 bases and J gave up 5 bases; unmatched junction bases: 9. The CDR3 sequence: CASSQTSGGGSETQYF. The CDR3 nucleotides are TGTGCCAGCAGCCAGACTAGCGGGGGTGGGTCGGAGACCCAGTACTTC.

V usage is TRBV5-6 and J usage is TRBJ2-7, with a tentative D call TRBD1 (6 bases). From germline, CDR1 is SGHDT and CDR2 YYEEEE. This CDR3 is built from 16 residues. The V gene lost 0 bases and the J gene lost 3 bases, with 16 bases spanning the gap. The chain's CDR3 is CASSLGLGQGYYEQYF. For the CDR3, the DNA is TGTGCCAGCAGCTTGGGGTTGGGGCAGGGGTACTACGAGCAGTACTTC. Full variable domain (missing parts from reference TRBV5-6 and TRBJ2-7): DAGVTQSPTHLIKTRGQQVTLRCSPKSGHDTVSWYQQALGQGPQFIFQYYEEEERQRGNFPDRFSGHQFPNYSSELNVNALLLGDSALYLCASSLGLGQGYYEQYFGPGTRLTVT.

This chain uses TRBV7-2 with TRBJ2-3; D gene unclear. Germline assignment: CDR1 SGHTA and CDR2 FQGNSA. Trimming shortened V by 2 bases and J by 0 bases, and 9 bases separated the two germline ends. The CDR3 is made up of 15 amino acids. DNA for the CDR3: TGTGCCAGCAGCTTAACGCGGCCTAGCACAGATACGCAGTATTTT. Translation: CASSLTRPSTDTQYF.

The V call is TRBV28, the J call TRBJ2-5; weak D call: TRBD1 (6 bases). Trimming removed 2 bases from V and 6 bases from J, with 13 bases in between. Germline loops: CDR1 MDHEN, CDR2 SYDVKM. The CDR3 extends over 14 amino acids. The CDR3 reads CASSLGGALKTQYF. The CDR3 DNA is TGTGCCAGCAGTTTAGGGGGCGCCCTGAAGACCCAGTACTTC.

The gene calls are TRBV6-5 and TRBJ2-5, with unresolved D. Germline CDR1 is MNHEY and CDR2 is SVGAGI. This CDR3 spans 15 amino acids. Trimming took 0 bases from V and 5 from J, leaving 13 bases between them. The CDR3 region is CASSYSWLGLETQYF. The CDR3, as DNA: TGTGCCAGCAGTTACTCCTGGTTGGGCCTCGAGACCCAGTACTTC.

V is TRBV19 and J is TRBJ2-2; 9 bases align to TRBD1. V lost 6 bases to trimming and J lost 5 bases; unmatched junction nucleotides: 4. Germline assignment: CDR1 LNHDA and CDR2 SQIVND (reference sequence). This CDR3 has 14 amino acids. This CDR3 is CASRETGGTGELFF. Written as DNA, the CDR3 is TGTGCCAGTAGAGAGACAGGGGGAACCGGGGAGCTGTTTTTT.

The V gene is TRBV30, the J gene TRBJ2-1; 10 nucleotides agree with TRBD2. Trimming at V came to 5 bases and at J to 4 bases, leaving 11 bases not matched to a gene. CDR3 size: 16 residues. Germline CDR1 GTSNPN, CDR2 SVGIG (reference sequence). Here the CDR3 DNA reads TGTGCCTGGGTGGGGTATGGTAGCGGGAGGTACAATGAGCAGTTCTTC. Protein: CAWVGYGSGRYNEQFF.

J is TRBJ1-2 and V is TRBV5-1; 9 nucleotides agree with TRBD1. From germline, CDR1 is SGHRS and CDR2 YFSETQ. There are 15 residues in the CDR3. Trimming took 2 bases from V and 3 from J; bases not matched to a gene: 5. CDR3 coding DNA: TGCGCCAGCAGCTTCGGGACAGGGATTGACTATGGCTACACCTTC. This codes for CASSFGTGIDYGYTF.

The V and J genes are TRBV6-4 and TRBJ2-1; TRBD2 matches at 8 bases. The J segment lost 8 bases and the V segment lost 7 bases, leaving 10 bases of the junction unmatched. This CDR3 contains 14 residues. The germline V gene has CDR1 MRHNA and CDR2 SNTAGT. CDR3 DNA sequence: TGTGCCAGCATGAGCCAGCGGGGGAGCCATGAGCAGTTCTTC. Its protein product is CASMSQRGSHEQFF.

A word on this clone: The junction does not match germline at one end; this may be a read error. The chain links TRBV4-3 to TRBJ1-6, with no clear D. CDR3 length: 15 residues. Per the germline V gene, CDR1 is LGHNA and CDR2 is YSLEER. This chain's CDR3 is CASSKDLIRESPLHF. The CDR3 nucleotides are TGCGCCAGCAGCAAAGATCTTATACGGGAATCACCCCTCCACTTT.